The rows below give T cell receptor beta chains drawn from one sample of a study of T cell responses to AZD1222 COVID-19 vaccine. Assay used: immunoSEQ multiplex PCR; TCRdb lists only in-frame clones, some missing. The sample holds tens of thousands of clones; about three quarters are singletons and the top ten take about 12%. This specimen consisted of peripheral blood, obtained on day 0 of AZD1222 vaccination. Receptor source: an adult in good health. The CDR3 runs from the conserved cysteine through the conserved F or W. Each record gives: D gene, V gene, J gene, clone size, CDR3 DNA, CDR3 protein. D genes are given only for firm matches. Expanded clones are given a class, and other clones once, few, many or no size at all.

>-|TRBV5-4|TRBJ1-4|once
TGTGCCAGCAGCTTGGAATTCGCAACTAATGAAAAACTGTTTTTT
CASSLEFATNEKLFF
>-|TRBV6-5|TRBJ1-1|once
TGTGCCAGCACAGTTGTCTCTCCTGAAGCTTTCTTT
CASTVVSPEAFF
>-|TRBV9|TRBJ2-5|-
TGTGCCAGCAGCGTAATGTTAGGCAGAGAGACCCAGTACTTC
CASSVMLGRETQYF
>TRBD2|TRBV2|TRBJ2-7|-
TGTGCCAGCAGTGAGTTGGGCGGGGGGGATACCAGCTCCTACGAGCAGTACTTC
CASSELGGGDTSSYEQYF
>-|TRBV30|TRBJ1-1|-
TGTGCCTGGAGTATCCTCTTGGACACTGAAGCTTTCTTT
CAWSILLDTEAFF
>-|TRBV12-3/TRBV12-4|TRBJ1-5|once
TGTGCCAGCAGTTTCGGCCTCAATCAGCCCCAGCATTTT
CASSFGLNQPQHF
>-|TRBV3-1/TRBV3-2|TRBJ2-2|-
TGTGCCAGCAGCCAAGGAACAGGTTCGGCCGGGGAGCTGTTTTTT
CASSQGTGSAGELFF
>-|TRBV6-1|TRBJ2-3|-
TGTGCCAGCAGTGACCCCACTCCGGGTACGCAGTATTTT
CASSDPTPGTQYF
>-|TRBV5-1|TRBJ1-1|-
TGCGCCAGCACGATAGCTTTGAACACTGAAGCTTTCTTT
CASTIALNTEAFF
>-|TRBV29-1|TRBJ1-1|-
TGCAGCGTTAGGAGGGCCACTGAAGCTTTCTTT
CSVRRATEAFF
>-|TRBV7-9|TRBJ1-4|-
TGTGCCAGCAGCTTTCCAGACGGGGCTAATGAAAAACTGTTTTTT
CASSFPDGANEKLFF
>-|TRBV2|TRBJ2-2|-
TGTGCCAGCAGTCAATTCAACACCGGGGAGCTGTTTTTT
CASSQFNTGELFF
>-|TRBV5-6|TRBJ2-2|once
TGTGCCAGCAGCTTAATGGGACCGATTAACACCGGGGAGCTGTTTTTT
CASSLMGPINTGELFF
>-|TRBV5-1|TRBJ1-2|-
TGCGCCAGCAGCCCTTCCCTCGGCGGAGGCTACACCTTC
CASSPSLGGGYTF
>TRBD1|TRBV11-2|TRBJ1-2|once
TGTGCCAGCAGCTCACTCGGGACAGTCTATGGCTACACCTTC
CASSSLGTVYGYTF
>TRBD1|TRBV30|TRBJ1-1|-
TGTGCCTGGAAGAAGACAGGGACTGAAGCTTTCTTT
CAWKKTGTEAFF
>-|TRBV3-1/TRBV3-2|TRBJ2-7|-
TGTGCCAGCAGCCAAGGGACAAGTGAATACGAGCAGTACTTC
CASSQGTSEYEQYF
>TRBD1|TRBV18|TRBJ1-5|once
TGTGCCAGCTCACCGGGGACAGGGGGAAGCAATCAGCCCCAGCATTTT
CASSPGTGGSNQPQHF
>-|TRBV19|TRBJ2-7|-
TGTGCCAGTAGTATAACCTCAGCCGGGATCTACGAGCAGTACTTC
CASSITSAGIYEQYF
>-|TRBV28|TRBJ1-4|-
TGTGCCAGCAGTTTAGGGGTTTATAGGGAAAAACTGTTTTTT
CASSLGVYREKLFF
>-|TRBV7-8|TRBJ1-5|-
TGTGCCAGCAGCTTTGACCGGGGTCCCAATCAGCCCCAGCATTTT
CASSFDRGPNQPQHF
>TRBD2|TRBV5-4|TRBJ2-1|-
TGTGCCAGCAGTCCGACTAGCGGGGGGCCGACCTACAATGAGCAGTTCTTC
CASSPTSGGPTYNEQFF
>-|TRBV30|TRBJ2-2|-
TGTGCCTGGAGTGTATTTAGGGCCGGGGAGCTGTTTTTT
CAWSVFRAGELFF
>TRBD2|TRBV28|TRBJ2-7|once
TGTGCCAGCAGTTTGGCCCTAGCGGGGTTGGTGCAGTACTTC
CASSLALAGLVQYF
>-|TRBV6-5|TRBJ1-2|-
TGTGCCAGCAGTCCGACAGTTGGTAACGGCTACACCTTC
CASSPTVGNGYTF
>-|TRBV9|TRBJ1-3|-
TGTGCCAGCAGCGTAGCAGGGTACGGCACCATATATTTT
CASSVAGYGTIYF
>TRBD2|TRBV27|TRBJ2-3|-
TGTGCCAGCAGCCGCCGGACTAGCGGGTCCAGCCCTACAGATACGCAGTATTTT
CASSRRTSGSSPTDTQYF
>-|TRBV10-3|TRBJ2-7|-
TGTGCCATCAACCAAGGGGACGTCAACGAGCAGTACTTC
CAINQGDVNEQYF
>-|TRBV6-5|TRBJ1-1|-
TGTGCCAGCAGTTACTCGCCGGCTTCGAACACTGAAGCTTTCTTT
CASSYSPASNTEAFF
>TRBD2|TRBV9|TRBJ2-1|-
TGTGCCAGCAGCGTAGTCCTTAGCGGGACTAGCGGGGCCTCCTACAATGAGCAGTTCTTC
CASSVVLSGTSGASYNEQFF
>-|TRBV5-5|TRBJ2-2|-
TGTGCCAGCAGCCCGGTCGTCGCGAACACCGGGGAGCTGTTTTTT
CASSPVVANTGELFF
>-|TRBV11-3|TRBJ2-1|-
TGTGCCAGCAGCTTAAATCAGGGGGGGCGGAATGAGCAGTTCTTC
CASSLNQGGRNEQFF
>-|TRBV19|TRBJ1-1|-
TGTGCCAGTGCCCCGGGGGGTCGGAATGGGCGAACTGAAGCTTTCTTT
CASAPGGRNGRTEAFF